This T cell receptor beta chain appears in the sequencing data of a study of chemoradiotherapy in HPV16-positive cancers. Study-level points and caveats: Better recurrence-free survival went with HPV-responsive T-cell expansion in HPV16-positive patients.

This clone was observed a few times. Its specificity is not known. TCRdb's table, derived via immunoSEQ multiplex PCR, lists solely in-frame clones and lacks some. This table has 7,500 to 8,500 clones, about 63% appearing once. V was clipped by 0 bases and J by 1 base, with 10 bases between them. This CDR3 has 15 residues. The germline V gene has CDR1 SGHTS and CDR2 YDEGEE. The chain combines TRBV5-8 with TRBJ1-1; D may be TRBD1 (5 bases). Sample collection occurred from a patient who underwent chemoradiotherapy. This receptor was obtained from a human donor with HPV-associated anogenital cancer. In DNA, the CDR3 is TGTGCCAGCAGCTTGGGTCAGGGAAGGAACACTGAAGCTTTCTTT. Its protein is CASSLGQGRNTEAFF.